The TCR beta chain described here comes from a study of CD8 T cells in ankylosing spondylitis. Study results and caveats: There was reportedly significant enrichment of clones that were disease-linked in matched ankylosing spondylitis synovial fluid. Relatively scarce in peripheral blood, disease-linked clones were CD8+.

The V end lost 0 bases, the J end lost 4 bases, and 10 bases lay between the germline ends. CDR1 is SGHRS, CDR2 YFSETQ, per germline. This CDR3 spans 14 amino acids. In TCRdb, the 5' RACE reads were re-called with MiXCR into one record per CDR3 protein. The repertoire has some 38,000 distinct CDR3 sequences, about a tenth of them found once; the top ten carry roughly a sixth. This clonotype was detected ten times or more. The antigen is unknown. The TCR sequence derives from a male donor with ankylosing spondylitis or in good health (not recorded which). Sequenced: blood, either unsorted or a sorted T cell fraction (not recorded which). The chain recombines TRBV5-1 with TRBJ1-1; D call uncertain. This chain's CDR3 is CASSLEGSFTEAFF. The CDR3 nucleotides read TGCGCCAGCAGCTTGGAAGGGAGCTTCACTGAAGCTTTCTTT.